Presented here are 25 T cell receptor beta chains from one specimen sequenced in a study of follicular helper T cells after annual influenza vaccination. Time point indicated: 2015-2016 season, pre-vaccination. Method: immunoSEQ multiplex PCR; TCRdb's copy keeps in-frame clones and lacks some. The sample records 11,000 to 15,000 clones, 78% being singletons. Sequencing was performed on CXCR5- memory CD4+ T cells sorted from blood, taken on the day of influenza vaccination. These receptors originate from an adult who received the influenza vaccine.

This chain uses TRBV28 with TRBJ2-1; D may be TRBD1 (6 bases). With 3 bases removed from V and 5 bases from J, the gap between germline ends came to 11 bases. Germline-derived CDR1 and CDR2 are MDHEN and SYDVKM. This CDR3 region has 14 residues. CDR3 bases: TGTGCCAGCAGTTTGTTGGGGGCACACAATGAGCAGTTCTTC. Translation: CASSLLGAHNEQFF.

This chain joins TRBV2 and TRBJ2-3, with D perhaps TRBD2 (7 bases). CDR3 length equals 14 residues. Germline values: CDR1 SNHLY, CDR2 FYNNEI. V lost 5 bases and J 2 bases, leaving 11 bases between the germline ends. The CDR3 sequence is CASSPRGATDTQYF. For the CDR3, the DNA is TGTGCCAGCAGTCCTCGGGGGGCCACAGATACGCAGTATTTT.

This clone came up once. CDR3 bases: TGTGCCAGCAGTAACCAGGGGGGGGATGAGCAGTTCTTC. Translated, it gives CASSNQGGDEQFF. J is TRBJ2-1 and V is TRBV28, with D possibly called TRBD1 or TRBD2 (7 bases each). Trimming left V 5 bases short and J 8 bases short, with 13 bases between. This CDR3 is built from 13 residues. Germline assignment: CDR1 MDHEN and CDR2 SYDVKM.

This chain links TRBV4-1 with TRBJ1-5; tentatively, D is TRBD1 (5 bases). Germline V gives CDR1 MGHRA, CDR2 YSYEKL. This CDR3 spans 16 amino acids. Trimming took off 4 bases at V and 2 bases at J, with 15 bases between the two ends. The DNA of the CDR3 is TGCGCCAGCAGCCCCCCCCCGGGGGGTGGCAATCAGCCCCAGCATTTT. It encodes CASSPPPGGGNQPQHF.

The CDR3 DNA is TGTGCCAGCAGTGAACAGAACTACGAGCAGTACTTC. This sequence encodes CASSEQNYEQYF. V and J are TRBV6-5 and TRBJ2-7, with D unresolved. Germline loops: CDR1 MNHEY, CDR2 SVGAGI. CDR3 length equals 12 residues. Between the trimmed V and J ends, which lost 5 bases and 3 bases, there was a span of 8 bases.

The chain is built from TRBV19 and TRBJ1-3; no clear D. Per germline, CDR1 LNHDA and CDR2 SQIVND (reference sequence). V was pared by 2 bases and J by 1 base, with 9 bases between. This CDR3 spans 15 amino acids. CDR3 in DNA: TGTGCCAGTAGTATAATGCAGTTATCTGGAAACACCATATATTTT. Protein sequence: CASSIMQLSGNTIYF.

This CDR3 reads CSVTLMSPGTFNTEAFF. The DNA of the CDR3 is TGCAGCGTTACGCTTATGTCCCCCGGGACATTTAACACTGAAGCTTTCTTT. V usage is TRBV29-1 and J usage is TRBJ1-1; tentatively, D is TRBD1 (6 bases). The CDR3 loop spans 17 amino acids. V lost 5 bases to trimming and J lost 2 bases, with 24 bases between them. Germline CDR1 reads SQVTM; CDR2 reads ANQGSEA. The full variable domain, in which reference TRBV29-1 and TRBJ1-1 provide the parts outside the CDR3, is SAVISQKPSRDICQRGTSLTIQCQVDSQVTMMFWYRQQPGQSLTLIATANQGSEATYESGFVIDKFPISRPNLTFSTLTVSNMSPEDSSIYLCSVTLMSPGTFNTEAFFGQGTRLTVV.

On this clone: A read error may produce the germline difference seen at one junction end. The chain couples TRBV2 to TRBJ2-6, with 7 bases matching TRBD1. Per germline, CDR1 SNHLY and CDR2 FYNNEI. This CDR3 has 15 residues. The CDR3 loop reads CASSGTGAGANVPTF. DNA for the CDR3: TGTGCCAGCAGTGGGACAGGTGCTGGGGCCAACGTCCCGACTTTC.

The V and J genes are TRBV4-1 and TRBJ2-7; 11 bases agree with TRBD2. CDR3 length: 16 amino acids. Trimming at V came to 1 base and at J to 3 bases, leaving 5 bases not matched to a gene. Germline V gene data show CDR1 as MGHRA and CDR2 as YSYEKL. CDR3 nucleotides: TGCGCCAGCAGCCAAGGGAGTAGCGGGGGGGTCTACGAGCAGTACTTC. Residues: CASSQGSSGGVYEQYF.

The chain carries TRBV30 and TRBJ1-1; no definite D call. CDR3 length equals 13 residues. CDR1 is GTSNPN and CDR2 is SVGIG in the germline V gene (reference sequence). V was shortened by 0 bases and J by 3 bases, with 8 bases between the two germline ends. The CDR3 loop reads CAWSVQSHTEAFF. The CDR3 DNA is TGTGCCTGGAGTGTACAGTCCCACACTGAAGCTTTCTTT.

The rearrangement links TRBV6-5 to TRBJ2-5; 9 bases agree with TRBD2. The junction had 7 bases not matched to a gene; V was cut back by 0 bases and J by 5 bases. The germline gives CDR1 MNHEY, CDR2 SVGAGI. The CDR3 spans 16 residues. CDR3 in amino acids: CASSYSASGAVETQYF. CDR3 sequence (DNA): TGTGCCAGCAGTTACTCGGCTAGCGGGGCGGTCGAGACCCAGTACTTC.

The chain carries TRBV19 and TRBJ1-2; the D is unclear. The CDR3 has 11 amino acids. V lost 7 bases and J lost 9, with 12 bases in between. Germline CDR1 and CDR2: LNHDA and SQIVND (reference sequence). The CDR3 nucleotides are TGTGCCAGTACTCCCGGACGAAGCTACACCTTC. This gives the protein CASTPGRSYTF. Complete variable domain (other parts from reference TRBV19 and TRBJ1-2): DGGITQSPKYLFRKEGQNVTLSCEQNLNHDAMYWYRQDPGQGLRLIYYSQIVNDFQKGDIAEGYSVSREKKESFPLTVTSAQKNPTAFYLCASTPGRSYTFGSGTRLTVV.

The genes are TRBV18 and TRBJ1-6, with 9 bases identical to TRBD1. The CDR3 is made up of 16 amino acids. Unmatched junction bases numbered 7, after V lost 2 bases and J lost 8 bases. Per germline, CDR1 KGHSH and CDR2 LQKENI. CDR3 DNA sequence: TGTGCCAGCTCACCATTACCGGGACAGGGTGATTCACCCCTCCACTTT. Its protein is CASSPLPGQGDSPLHF.

This clone has only a few counts. The chain uses TRBV6-5 and TRBJ1-6, with 7 nucleotides matching TRBD1. After removal of 2 bases from V and 6 bases from J, the junction contained 7 bases not matched to a gene. The CDR3 is 16 residues long. Germline V CDR1 and CDR2: MNHEY, SVGAGI. The CDR3 is CASSYKGWDSNSPLHF. CDR3 coding DNA: TGTGCCAGCAGTTACAAAGGGTGGGACAGTAATTCACCCCTCCACTTT.

Remarks on this clone: The sample holds other DNA sequences that translate to the same CDR3. V gene TRBV14 combines with J gene TRBJ2-4; D could derive from TRBD1 or TRBD2 (6 bases each). The CDR3 sequence is 16 residues long. The V and J ends lost 0 bases and 1 base respectively, with 10 bases between them. Germline CDR1 and CDR2: SGHDN and FVKESK. CDR3 bases: TGTGCCAGCAGCCAAGAAGTAGGGGGGGCCAAAAACATTCAGTACTTC. Amino acids: CASSQEVGGAKNIQYF.

The chain employs TRBV30 and TRBJ2-5, with 7 bases lining up with TRBD1. The length of the CDR3 is 14 residues. Unmatched junction bases numbered 5, after V lost 2 bases and J lost 2 bases. CDR1 is GTSNPN, CDR2 SVGIG, per germline (reference sequence). CDR3 residues: CAWSPPGQQETQYF. In nucleotides, the CDR3 is TGTGCCTGGAGTCCTCCGGGACAGCAAGAGACCCAGTACTTC.

The rearrangement joins TRBV5-1 to TRBJ2-2; D tentatively reads TRBD1 or TRBD2 (5 bases each). This CDR3 has 15 residues. Trimming removed 3 bases at V and 4 bases at J, with 13 bases between. The germline V gene has CDR1 SGHRS and CDR2 YFSETQ. The CDR3 region is CASSYLRGATGELFF. Here the CDR3 DNA reads TGCGCCAGCAGCTACCTCCGGGGCGCCACCGGGGAGCTGTTTTTT.

This clone showed up just once. The V call is TRBV7-8, the J call TRBJ1-5; D is unclear. V lost 2 bases and J 7 bases, leaving 12 bases between the germline ends. The CDR3 has 14 residues. CDR1 and CDR2 from the germline V gene are SGHVS and FQNEAQ. The CDR3 DNA reads TGTGCCAGCAGCTTAATGGCAGGAGGACAGCCCCAGCATTTT. Residues: CASSLMAGGQPQHF.

The chain couples TRBV30 to TRBJ1-3, with unresolved D. V was pared by 2 bases and J by 4 bases, with 9 bases between. The germline V gene has CDR1 GTSNPN and CDR2 SVGIG (reference sequence). This CDR3 is built from 13 residues. Here the CDR3 DNA reads TGTGCCTGGAGTTTGAAGGGCGGAAACACCATATATTTT. Translated: CAWSLKGGNTIYF.

The chain's CDR3 is CASSQRGVSGTGVTGELFF. Here the CDR3 DNA reads TGTGCCAGCAGCCAGCGTGGGGTCTCCGGGACAGGGGTTACCGGGGAGCTGTTTTTT. The V call is TRBV7-6, the J call TRBJ2-2; 10 bases align to TRBD1. The V and J ends lost 5 bases and 5 bases, in that order; junction bases with no gene match: 17. There are 19 residues in the CDR3. Germline lookup yields CDR1 SGHVS and CDR2 FNYEAQ.

This rearrangement joins TRBV21-1 to TRBJ1-4; TRBD1 reflects the table's D call only, with no check against the DNA. TRBV21-1 is noted as a pseudogene. The CDR3 spans 16 residues. In DNA form, the CDR3 reads TGTGCCAGCAGCAAAGCAGTTGGCAGGGTTAATGAAAAACTGTTTTTT. This encodes CASSKAVGRVNEKLFF.

V gene TRBV6-6 combines with J gene TRBJ2-1; D is uncertain. The V end was cut by 2 bases, the J end by 10 bases, with 6 bases between. From germline, CDR1 is MNHNY and CDR2 SVGAGI (reference sequence). The CDR3 runs 11 residues. In DNA, the CDR3 is TGTGCCAGCAGTTACGTCTGGGAGCAGTTCTTC. Translated: CASSYVWEQFF.

The J gene is TRBJ2-5, the V gene TRBV18, with 11 bases fitting TRBD2. The CDR3 length is 17 residues. Trimming took 3 bases from V and 7 from J; bases not matched to a gene: 13. Germline lookup yields CDR1 KGHSH and CDR2 LQKENI. The CDR3 here is CASSPSPGLAVRRTQYF. CDR3 DNA: TGTGCCAGCTCACCTAGTCCGGGACTAGCGGTGCGCAGGACCCAGTACTTC. The whole variable domain, filled in from reference TRBV18 and TRBJ2-5, reads NAGVMQNPRHLVRRRGQEARLRCSPMKGHSHVYWYRQLPEEGLKFMVYLQKENIIDESGMPKERFSAEFPKEGPSILRIQQVVRGDSAAYFCASSPSPGLAVRRTQYFGPGTRLLVL.

The chain employs TRBV18 and TRBJ2-1; D unclear. CDR1 KGHSH and CDR2 LQKENI come from the germline V gene. Trimming cost V 1 base and J 0 bases, with 10 bases left between them. The CDR3 sequence is 16 residues long. CDR3 DNA sequence: TGTGCCAGCTCACCACGGGCAGTGAGCTCCTACAATGAGCAGTTCTTC. Its protein product is CASSPRAVSSYNEQFF.

This clone came up once. This chain connects TRBV5-1 to TRBJ2-7; a possible D gene is TRBD1 (7 bases). Germline V gene sequence: CDR1 SGHRS, CDR2 YFSETQ. The CDR3 contains 14 residues. V was pared by 4 bases and J by 4 bases, with 15 bases between. In nucleotides, the CDR3 is TGCGCCAGCAGCGGAACAGGGGAGGCGTACGAGCAGTACTTC. It yields the protein CASSGTGEAYEQYF.